This T cell receptor beta chain was observed in a study of blood T cell repertoires in COVID-19. The CDR3 is 17 residues long. Across under 25 US areas, participants ranged in age from roughly 18 to 89 years. TCRdb's copy holds only in-frame clones and misses some; the assay was immunoSEQ multiplex PCR. The sample contains approximately 330,000 clones, roughly 85% of which appear only once. The J gene is TRBJ2-7, the V gene TRBV21-1; the DNA was not used to check the table's D call, TRBD2. TRBV21-1 is assigned pseudogene status. The clonotype was recovered from a woman in her thirties or forties with acute COVID-19. Sequences were obtained from PBMCs or T cells enriched from blood (not recorded which). The CDR3 loop is CASSKLEQGLAGAKQYF. In nucleotides, the CDR3 is TGTGCCAGCAGCAAGCTGGAACAGGGACTAGCGGGAGCGAAGCAGTACTTC.